This TCR beta chain was obtained from a study of CD8+CD57+ T cells in acquired aplastic anemia. Study-level findings and limits: Patients had fewer than 35 CD8+ CDR3 sequences in common with controls (the shared set).

Details on this clonotype: Its antigen remains unknown.

The patients chosen for sequencing had shown expansion of CD8+CD57+ cells (detected by flow cytometry). Genomic DNA provided the template from which TCR beta VDJ and CDR3 profiles were obtained. TCRdb re-called the reads with MiXCR, one entry per CDR3 protein. The sample consists of 100,000 to 150,000 distinct CDR3 sequences, about 40% of them appearing once. Germline CDR1 is PRHDT and CDR2 is FYEKMQ (reference sequence). Trimming cost V 5 bases and J 9 bases; bases outside gene matches: 10. The CDR3 runs 16 residues. The sample consisted of sorted CD4+, CD8+, or CD8+CD57+ T cells (not recorded which) from PBMCs. This TCR came from a human donor with aplastic anemia. V usage is TRBV13 and J usage is TRBJ1-6, with TRBD1 identical over 10 bases. The CDR3 loop is CASSPQTGGDFSPLHF. The CDR3 nucleotides read TGTGCCAGCAGCCCACAGACAGGGGGCGATTTTTCACCCCTCCACTTT.